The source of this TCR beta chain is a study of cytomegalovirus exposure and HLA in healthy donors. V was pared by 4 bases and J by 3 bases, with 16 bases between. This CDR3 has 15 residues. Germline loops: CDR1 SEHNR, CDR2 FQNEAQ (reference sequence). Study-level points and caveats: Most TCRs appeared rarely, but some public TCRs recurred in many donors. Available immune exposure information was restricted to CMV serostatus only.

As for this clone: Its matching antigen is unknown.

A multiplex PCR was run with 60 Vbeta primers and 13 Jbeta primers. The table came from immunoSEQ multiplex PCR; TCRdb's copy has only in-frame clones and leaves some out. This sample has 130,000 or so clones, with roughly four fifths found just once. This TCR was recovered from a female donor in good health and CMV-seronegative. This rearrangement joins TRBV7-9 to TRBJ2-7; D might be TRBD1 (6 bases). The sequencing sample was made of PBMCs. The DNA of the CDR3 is TGTGCCAGCAGCTCGGCGCTTGACAGGTTCTACGAGCAGTACTTC. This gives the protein CASSSALDRFYEQYF.